Below, one T cell receptor (beta chain) is given with its context. Its cognate antigen is unknown. Sequences were generated from unstimulated naive, memory, effector memory and TEMRA subsets in three donor pairs. The assay was immunoSEQ multiplex PCR, and TCRdb's table has in-frame clones only and misses some. The sample has fewer than 30,000 clones, 70% to 85% seen once; the top ten hold 24%. This sample stems from a study of siplizumab effects on memory and regulatory T cells. Study results and limitations: Both greater diversity than memory cells and a major contribution to the alloresponse seemed to characterize naive T cells. Naive or memory phenotype was unassignable for roughly 75-96% of proliferating CD4+ or CD8+ clones.

Specimen: memory CD4+ T cells sorted from blood. The sequence was obtained from a human donor in good health.

CDR3 in amino acids: CASSLQSGRYTGELFF. For the CDR3, the DNA is TGTGCCAGCAGCTTACAAAGCGGGAGGTACACCGGGGAGCTGTTTTTT. The rearrangement links TRBV7-2 to TRBJ2-2; 9 bases line up with TRBD2. V shed 2 bases, J shed 3 bases, and the junction held 4 bases outside the gene matches. Germline CDR1 is SGHTA and CDR2 is FQGNSA. The CDR3 has 16 residues. Variable domain in full (rest from reference TRBV7-2 and TRBJ2-2): GAGVSQSPSNKVTEKGKDVELRCDPISGHTALYWYRQSLGQGLEFLIYFQGNSAPDKSGLPSDRFSAERTGGSVSTLTIQRTQQEDSAVYLCASSLQSGRYTGELFFGEGSRLTVL.